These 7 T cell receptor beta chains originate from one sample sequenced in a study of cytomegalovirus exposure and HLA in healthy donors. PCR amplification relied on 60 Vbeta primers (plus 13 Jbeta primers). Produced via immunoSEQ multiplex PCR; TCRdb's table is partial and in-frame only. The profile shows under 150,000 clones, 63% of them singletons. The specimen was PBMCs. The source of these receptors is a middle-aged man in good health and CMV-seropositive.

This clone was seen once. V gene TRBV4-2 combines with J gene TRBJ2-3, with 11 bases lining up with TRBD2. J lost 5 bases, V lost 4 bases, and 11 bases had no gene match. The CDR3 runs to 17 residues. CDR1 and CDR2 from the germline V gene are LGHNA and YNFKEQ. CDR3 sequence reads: CASSRLAGGRDQDTQYF. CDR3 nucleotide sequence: TGTGCCAGCAGCCGCCTAGCGGGAGGTCGCGACCAAGATACGCAGTATTTT.

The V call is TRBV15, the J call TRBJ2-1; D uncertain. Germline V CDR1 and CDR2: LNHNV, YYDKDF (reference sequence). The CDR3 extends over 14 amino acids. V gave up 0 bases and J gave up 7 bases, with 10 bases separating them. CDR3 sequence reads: CATSRDRSSNEQFF. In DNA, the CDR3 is TGTGCCACCAGCAGAGATCGGAGTTCAAATGAGCAGTTCTTC.

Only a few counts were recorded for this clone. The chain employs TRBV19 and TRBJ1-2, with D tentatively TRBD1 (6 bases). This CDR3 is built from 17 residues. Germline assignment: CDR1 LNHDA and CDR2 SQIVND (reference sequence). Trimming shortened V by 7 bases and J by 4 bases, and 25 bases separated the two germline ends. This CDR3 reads CASTDQPGGQRAYGYTF. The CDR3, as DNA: TGTGCCAGTACCGACCAGCCCGGGGGGCAGCGAGCCTATGGCTACACCTTC.

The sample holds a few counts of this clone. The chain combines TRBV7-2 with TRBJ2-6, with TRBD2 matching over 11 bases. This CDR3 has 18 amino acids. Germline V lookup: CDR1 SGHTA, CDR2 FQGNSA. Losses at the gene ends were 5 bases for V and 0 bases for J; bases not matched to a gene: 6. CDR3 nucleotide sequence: TGTGCCAGCAGCATCGGACTAGCGGGCAACTCTGGGGCCAACGTCCTGACTTTC. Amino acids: CASSIGLAGNSGANVLTF.

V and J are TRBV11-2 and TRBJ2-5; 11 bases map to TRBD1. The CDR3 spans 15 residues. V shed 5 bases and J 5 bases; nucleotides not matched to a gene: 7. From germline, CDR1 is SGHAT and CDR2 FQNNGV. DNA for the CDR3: TGTGCCAGCAGCCCAAGGACAGGGGGCTTGGAGACCCAGTACTTC. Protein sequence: CASSPRTGGLETQYF. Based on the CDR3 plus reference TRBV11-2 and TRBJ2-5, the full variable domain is EAGVAQSPRYKIIEKRQSVAFWCNPISGHATLYWYQQILGQGPKLLIQFQNNGVVDDSQLPKDRFSAERLKGVDSTLKIQPAKLEDSAVYLCASSPRTGGLETQYFGPGTRLLVL.

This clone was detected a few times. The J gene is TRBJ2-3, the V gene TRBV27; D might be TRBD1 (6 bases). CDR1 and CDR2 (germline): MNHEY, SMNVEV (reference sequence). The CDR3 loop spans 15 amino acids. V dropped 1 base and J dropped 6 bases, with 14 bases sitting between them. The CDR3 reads CASSLYGRGYDTQYF. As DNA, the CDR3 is TGTGCCAGCAGTTTATACGGCAGGGGCTACGATACGCAGTATTTT.

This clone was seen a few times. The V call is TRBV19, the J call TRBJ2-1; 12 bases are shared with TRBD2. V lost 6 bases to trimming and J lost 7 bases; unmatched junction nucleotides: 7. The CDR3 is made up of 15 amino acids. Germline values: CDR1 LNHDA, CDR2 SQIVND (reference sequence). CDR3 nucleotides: TGTGCCAGTAGGAGCGGACTAGCGGGGATTAATGAGCAGTTCTTC. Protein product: CASRSGLAGINEQFF.